One and the same sample provided the 7 T cell receptor beta chains below, sequenced in a study of CD8 T cells in ankylosing spondylitis. General study results and limits: A motif in TCR beta, a set of eight highly homologous variants, appeared characteristic of ankylosing spondylitis blood.

Antigens for these TCRs are unknown. TCRdb re-derived calls from the 5' RACE reads in MiXCR, one entry per CDR3 protein. The table includes roughly 440,000 distinct CDR3 sequences, 15% to 20% detected once. The sequenced material came from blood, either unsorted or a sorted T cell fraction (not recorded which). Source of these receptors: a male donor with ankylosing spondylitis.

This chain uses TRBV20-1 with TRBJ2-7; the D gene is possibly TRBD2 (6 bases). The germline V gene has CDR1 DFQATT and CDR2 SNEGSKA (reference sequence). V lost 1 base and J lost 3, with 13 bases in between. The length of the CDR3 is 14 residues. CDR3 in amino acids: CSARVRGSIYEQYF. CDR3 sequence (DNA): TGCAGTGCTAGAGTTCGGGGGTCGATCTACGAGCAGTACTTC.

This clonotype was found a few times. The rearrangement uses TRBV10-3 and TRBJ1-1; TRBD1 agrees at 8 bases. CDR1 and CDR2 from the germline V gene are ENHRY and SYGVKD. Trimming at V came to 6 bases and at J to 3 bases, leaving 3 bases not matched to a gene. The CDR3 contains 13 residues. CDR3 nucleotide sequence: TGTGCCATCAGGCCGACAGGGGACACTGAAGCTTTCTTT. Translating it yields CAIRPTGDTEAFF.

This clonotype has a handful of counts. The chain has TRBV5-1 and TRBJ2-6; no reliable D call. Per germline, CDR1 SGHRS and CDR2 YFSETQ. The length of the CDR3 is 15 residues. The germline V and J ends were trimmed by 4 bases and 2 bases, with 10 bases remaining between them. This chain's CDR3 is CASSPIRPGANVLTF. The CDR3 DNA sequence: TGCGCCAGCAGCCCGATTCGGCCTGGGGCCAACGTCCTGACTTTC. Supplemented by reference TRBV5-1 and TRBJ2-6, the full variable domain reads KAGVTQTPRYLIKTRGQQVTLSCSPISGHRSVSWYQQTPGQGLQFLFEYFSETQRNKGNFPGRFSGRQFSNSRSEMNVSTLELGDSALYLCASSPIRPGANVLTFGAGSRLTVL.

This clonotype was counted only a few times. V and J are TRBV3-1 and TRBJ2-1, with D possibly matching TRBD2 (6 bases). The CDR3 has 15 amino acids. V was cut by 4 bases and J by 4 bases, with 14 bases left in between. CDR1 and CDR2 from the germline V gene are LGHDT and YNNKEL (reference sequence). DNA for the CDR3: TGTGCCAGCAGCCGCGGGACTCCCCTTTACAATGAGCAGTTCTTC. Translated, it gives CASSRGTPLYNEQFF.

The V gene is TRBV5-1, the J gene TRBJ2-7; 8 nucleotides align to TRBD2. The CDR3 spans 15 residues. From germline, CDR1 is SGHRS and CDR2 YFSETQ. Trimming removed 1 base from V and 1 base from J; junction bases left unmatched: 4. The CDR3 DNA is TGCGCCAGCAGCTTGTTGTTAGCGGGGTCCTACGAGCAGTACTTC. This gives the protein CASSLLLAGSYEQYF.

The chain couples TRBV3-1 to TRBJ2-5; possible D gene TRBD2, 6 bases. Trimming left V 4 bases short and J 3 bases short, with 12 bases between. Looked up from germline, CDR1 is LGHDT and CDR2 is YNNKEL (reference sequence). The CDR3 covers 14 residues. The DNA for the CDR3 is TGTGCCAGCAGCCGCGCCGGGGGAAAAGAGACCCAGTACTTC. Residues: CASSRAGGKETQYF.

This clonotype appeared a few times. V usage is TRBV7-2 and J usage is TRBJ2-3, with unresolved D. The germline V gene has CDR1 SGHTA and CDR2 FQGNSA. The CDR3 runs to 14 residues. The V end lost 7 bases, the J end lost 2 bases, and 13 bases lay between the germline ends. In nucleotides, the CDR3 is TGTGCCAGCACACACCCTGGATACACAGATACGCAGTATTTT. This gives the protein CASTHPGYTDTQYF.